Sequencing of this TCR beta chain was carried out in a study of cytomegalovirus exposure and HLA in healthy donors. Only a few counts were recorded for this clone. The PCR ran on 60 Vbeta and 13 Jbeta primers. Here immunoSEQ multiplex PCR was the method, and the copy in TCRdb shows in-frame clones only, minus some. The sample contains 150,000 to 180,000 clones, roughly 79% of which appear only once. V trimming: 5 bases; J trimming: 0 bases; junction bases outside the gene matches: 9. This CDR3 contains 16 residues. Germline V gives CDR1 LNHDA, CDR2 SQIVND (reference sequence). Sequenced material: PBMCs. The chain employs TRBV19 and TRBJ1-2, with 7 bases that match TRBD1. This receptor was obtained from a man between 18 and 35 years old in good health and CMV-seronegative. CDR3 amino acids: CASSSALTGTNYGYTF. CDR3 DNA: TGTGCCAGTAGTTCGGCCTTGACAGGGACTAACTATGGCTACACCTTC. Using reference TRBV19 and TRBJ1-2 for the parts outside the CDR3, the full variable domain is DGGITQSPKYLFRKEGQNVTLSCEQNLNHDAMYWYRQDPGQGLRLIYYSQIVNDFQKGDIAEGYSVSREKKESFPLTVTSAQKNPTAFYLCASSSALTGTNYGYTFGSGTRLTVV.